These T cell receptor beta chains were read from a single sample in a study of response to subunit inactivated influenza vaccine. One entry per CDR3 protein results from TCRdb running MiXCR on the RT-PCR reads. The table lists 650,000 to 800,000 distinct CDR3 sequences, roughly 13% of them singletons, with 5.5% to 8% in the top ten. The material was PBMCs from blood, obtained less than 15 days before vaccination. These receptors all stem from a man in his fifties who received an inactivated influenza vaccine. CDR3s include the opening cysteine and the closing phenylalanine or tryptophan. A D gene is named only where the DNA matches it firmly. Clone sizes are given selectively: once, few, many, or a class where the clone is expanded.

clone_size	v_call	j_call	d_call	cdr3_aa	cdr3_nt
many	TRBV7-8	TRBJ2-7	NA	CASSLRGRYEQYF	TGTGCCAGCAGCTTAAGAGGGCGGTACGAGCAGTACTTC
many	TRBV15	TRBJ2-5	NA	CATSRDSQETQYF	TGTGCCACCAGCAGAGATTCCCAAGAGACCCAGTACTTC
NA	TRBV7-9	TRBJ2-1	NA	CASSLQGGTYNEQFF	TGTGCCAGCAGCTTACAGGGGGGGACATACAATGAGCAGTTCTTC
NA	TRBV5-4	TRBJ2-3	NA	CASSSRQNGDTQYF	TGTGCCAGCAGCTCGAGACAGAATGGGGATACGCAGTATTTT
NA	TRBV28	TRBJ2-2	TRBD2	CASSLSPGRRNTGELFF	TGTGCCAGCAGTTTATCCCCCGGGAGGAGGAACACCGGGGAGCTGTTTTTT
many	TRBV28	TRBJ2-1	NA	CASSWDSQGYTYNEQFF	TGTGCCAGCAGCTGGGACTCACAGGGGTATACCTACAATGAGCAGTTCTTC
few	TRBV29-1	TRBJ2-7	NA	CSVGQSLTYEQYF	TGCAGCGTTGGCCAGAGCCTCACCTACGAGCAGTACTTC
NA	TRBV4-3	TRBJ1-2	NA	CASSQDFRASYGYTF	TGCGCCAGCAGCCAAGACTTCCGGGCGTCCTATGGCTACACCTTC
NA	TRBV4-2	TRBJ2-1	NA	CASSQEISGSSYNEQFF	TGTGCCAGCAGCCAAGAAATCTCAGGGAGCTCCTACAATGAGCAGTTCTTC
NA	TRBV6-2/TRBV6-3	TRBJ2-1	NA	CASSYSRGRAYNEQFF	TGTGCCAGCAGTTACTCGCGAGGAAGGGCCTACAATGAGCAGTTCTTC
few	TRBV5-1	TRBJ2-3	NA	CASSSRRQGTDTQYF	TGCGCCAGCAGCTCCCGGAGACAGGGCACAGATACGCAGTATTTT
few	TRBV30	TRBJ2-2	NA	CAGLTGTGELFF	TGTGCCGGCCTAACAGGGACCGGGGAGCTGTTTTTT
few	TRBV28	TRBJ2-3	NA	CASSLGTGSDTQYF	TGTGCCAGCAGCCTTGGTACGGGCTCCGATACGCAGTATTTT
NA	TRBV18	TRBJ2-7	NA	CASSPGGDEQYF	TGTGCCAGCTCACCAGGTGGGGACGAGCAGTACTTC
few	TRBV5-6	TRBJ1-2	NA	CASSPKGYYGYTF	TGTGCCAGCAGCCCGAAGGGTTACTATGGCTACACCTTC
few	TRBV15	TRBJ1-3	NA	CATSRGDSGNTIYF	TGTGCCACCAGCAGAGGGGACTCTGGAAACACCATATATTTT
few	TRBV7-9	TRBJ2-1	TRBD2	CASSGAGGSSYNEQFF	TGTGCCAGCAGTGGAGCGGGGGGAAGCTCCTACAATGAGCAGTTCTTC
few	TRBV11-2	TRBJ2-3	NA	CASSPPGQGATSTDTQYF	TGTGCCAGCAGCCCACCAGGTCAAGGGGCAACTAGCACAGATACGCAGTATTTT
once	TRBV29-1	TRBJ2-1	TRBD2	CSVTLAGGPYNEQFF	TGCAGCGTTACTCTAGCGGGGGGGCCCTACAATGAGCAGTTCTTC
many	TRBV28	TRBJ2-1	TRBD2	CASSQSGGAYNEQFF	TGTGCCAGCAGCCAGTCGGGGGGGGCCTACAATGAGCAGTTCTTC
NA	TRBV21-1	TRBJ2-1	NA	CAARWRAGEQFF	TGTGCCGCTAGGTGGCGGGCCGGTGAGCAGTTCTTC
NA	TRBV28	TRBJ2-1	TRBD2	CASSSSTSGWSSYNEQFF	TGTGCCAGCAGCTCCTCGACTAGCGGGTGGAGCTCCTACAATGAGCAGTTCTTC
NA	TRBV12-3/TRBV12-4	TRBJ2-3	TRBD2	CASSQGGLDPSTDTQYF	TGTGCCAGCAGCCAAGGGGGACTAGACCCGTCCACAGATACGCAGTATTTT
many	TRBV12-3/TRBV12-4	TRBJ2-3	NA	CASSLVRGRFTDTQYF	TGTGCCAGCAGTCTCGTTCGGGGCCGATTCACAGATACGCAGTATTTT
many	TRBV5-1	TRBJ2-1	TRBD1	CASSPGQGPYNEQFF	TGTGCCAGCAGCCCTGGACAGGGTCCCTACAATGAGCAGTTCTTC
few	TRBV5-6	TRBJ2-2	NA	CASSSAPPGELFF	TGTGCCAGCAGCTCGGCCCCACCCGGGGAGCTGTTTTTT
once	TRBV5-1	TRBJ2-6	NA	CASSFSLAGSSGANVLTF	TGCGCCAGCAGCTTCTCTCTTGCAGGGAGCTCTGGGGCCAACGTCCTGACTTTC
many	TRBV20-1	TRBJ1-1	TRBD1	CSASRPGTGTEAFF	TGCAGTGCTTCCCGTCCCGGGACAGGGACTGAAGCTTTCTTT
few	TRBV5-1	TRBJ2-2	NA	CASSPSTGFPNTGELFF	TGCGCCAGCAGCCCTAGTACGGGATTTCCGAACACCGGGGAGCTGTTTTTT
NA	TRBV6-1	TRBJ2-2	TRBD2	CASRTRGGAHTGELFF	TGTGCCAGCAGGACCCGGGGGGGGGCGCACACCGGGGAGCTGTTTTTT
few	TRBV20-1	TRBJ2-1	NA	CSARLNRVSHNEQFF	TGCAGTGCTAGACTTAACAGGGTATCCCACAATGAGCAGTTCTTC
NA	TRBV12-3/TRBV12-4	TRBJ1-2	TRBD1	CASSQITGVDGYTF	TGTGCCAGCAGTCAAATAACAGGGGTGGATGGCTACACCTTC
NA	TRBV29-1	TRBJ2-7	TRBD1	CSVGGTETYEQYF	TGCAGCGTTGGGGGGACAGAAACCTACGAGCAGTACTTC
few	TRBV20-1	TRBJ2-7	TRBD1	CRAETGTGFIEQYF	TGCAGGGCGGAAACCGGGACAGGGTTCATCGAGCAGTACTTC
NA	TRBV3-1	TRBJ2-7	NA	CASSRHPGTLFYEQYF	TGTGCCAGCAGCCGACACCCCGGGACACTTTTCTACGAGCAGTACTTC
NA	TRBV9	TRBJ1-3	NA	CASSLGDTSGNTIYF	TGTGCCAGCAGCCTAGGGGACACGTCAGGGAACACCATATATTTT
few	TRBV4-1	TRBJ1-3	NA	CASSQARINSGNTIYF	TGCGCCAGCAGCCAAGCGAGAATTAACTCTGGAAACACCATATATTTT
NA	TRBV7-6	TRBJ2-1	TRBD2	CASSLLHGLAVSYNEQFF	TGTGCCAGCAGCTTACTACACGGACTAGCGGTCTCCTACAATGAGCAGTTCTTC
NA	TRBV15	TRBJ2-3	NA	CATSREFGRGSTDTQYF	TGTGCCACCAGCAGAGAATTCGGGCGGGGTAGCACAGATACGCAGTATTTT
NA	TRBV20-1	TRBJ2-2	NA	CSVNLPGRKNTGELFF	TGCAGTGTTAACCTACCGGGACGGAAGAACACCGGGGAGCTGTTTTTT
few	TRBV15	TRBJ1-2	NA	CATSRAGRNYGYTF	TGTGCCACCAGCAGAGCAGGCAGAAACTATGGCTACACCTTC
NA	TRBV27	TRBJ2-3	TRBD2	CASSSRGGGTDTQYF	TGTGCCAGCAGTTCAAGGGGAGGGGGCACAGATACGCAGTATTTT
few	TRBV5-1	TRBJ1-1	TRBD1	CASSMSPGTGNTEAFF	TGCGCCAGCAGCATGAGTCCCGGGACAGGGAACACTGAAGCTTTCTTT
many	TRBV12-3/TRBV12-4	TRBJ2-2	TRBD2	CASSFAGGTGELFF	TGTGCCAGCAGTTTTGCGGGGGGTACCGGGGAGCTGTTTTTT
NA	TRBV3-1	TRBJ2-1	NA	CASSLSGPHNEQFF	TGTGCCAGCAGCCTGTCGGGACCTCACAATGAGCAGTTCTTC
NA	TRBV7-9	TRBJ1-1	NA	CASSVYRTEAFF	TGTGCCAGCAGCGTTTACAGAACTGAAGCTTTCTTT
few	TRBV20-1	TRBJ2-1	TRBD2	CSAIAGKQFF	TGCAGTGCTATAGCGGGGAAGCAGTTCTTC
NA	TRBV30	TRBJ2-5	NA	CAWSVQLNRETQYF	TGTGCCTGGAGTGTACAACTAAACCGAGAGACCCAGTACTTC
many	TRBV12-3/TRBV12-4	TRBJ2-1	NA	CASSFGRLGIDEQFF	TGTGCCAGCAGTTTCGGCAGGCTCGGAATTGATGAGCAGTTCTTC
NA	TRBV5-1	TRBJ2-7	TRBD2	CASSLASGGSPYEQYF	TGCGCCAGCAGCTTGGCCTCTGGCGGGAGCCCTTACGAGCAGTACTTC
few	TRBV11-2	TRBJ2-1	TRBD1	CASSLRQGYGNEQFF	TGTGCCAGCAGCTTACGACAGGGGTATGGAAATGAGCAGTTCTTC
few	TRBV28	TRBJ2-7	NA	CASEGLSYEQYF	TGTGCCAGCGAAGGCCTATCCTACGAGCAGTACTTC